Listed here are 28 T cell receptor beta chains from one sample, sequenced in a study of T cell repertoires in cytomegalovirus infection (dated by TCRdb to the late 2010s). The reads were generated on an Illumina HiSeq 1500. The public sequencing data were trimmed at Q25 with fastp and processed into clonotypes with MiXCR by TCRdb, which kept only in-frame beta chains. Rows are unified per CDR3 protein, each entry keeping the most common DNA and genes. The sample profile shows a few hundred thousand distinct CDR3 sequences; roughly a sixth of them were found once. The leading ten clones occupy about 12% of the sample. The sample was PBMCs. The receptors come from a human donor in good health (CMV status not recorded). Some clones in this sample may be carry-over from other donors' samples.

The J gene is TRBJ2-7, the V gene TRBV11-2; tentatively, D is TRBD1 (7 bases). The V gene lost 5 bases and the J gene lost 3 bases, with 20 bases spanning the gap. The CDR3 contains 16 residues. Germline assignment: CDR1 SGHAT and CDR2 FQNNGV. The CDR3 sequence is CASSLTGRTIYYEQYF. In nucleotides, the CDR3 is TGTGCCAGCAGCCTGACAGGGAGGACAATATACTACGAGCAGTACTTC.

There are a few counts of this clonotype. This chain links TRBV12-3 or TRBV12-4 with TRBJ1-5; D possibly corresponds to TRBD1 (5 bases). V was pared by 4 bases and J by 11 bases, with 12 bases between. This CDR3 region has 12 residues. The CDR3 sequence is CASSYGDVAQHF. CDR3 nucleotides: TGTGCCAGCAGTTATGGGGACGTGGCCCAGCATTTT.

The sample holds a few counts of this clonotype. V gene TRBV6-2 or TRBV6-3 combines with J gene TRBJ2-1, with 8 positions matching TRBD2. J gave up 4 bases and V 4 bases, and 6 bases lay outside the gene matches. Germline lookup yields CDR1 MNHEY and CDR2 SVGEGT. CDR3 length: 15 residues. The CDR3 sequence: CASSSLAGYYNEQFF. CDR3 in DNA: TGTGCCAGCAGTTCGCTAGCGGGCTATTACAATGAGCAGTTCTTC.

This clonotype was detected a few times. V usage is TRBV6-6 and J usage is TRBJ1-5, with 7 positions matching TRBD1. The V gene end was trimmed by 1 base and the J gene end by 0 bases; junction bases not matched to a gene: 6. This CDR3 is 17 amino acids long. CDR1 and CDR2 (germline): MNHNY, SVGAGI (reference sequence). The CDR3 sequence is CASSYLEDRYSNQPQHF. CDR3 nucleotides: TGTGCCAGCAGTTACTTGGAGGACAGGTATAGCAATCAGCCCCAGCATTTT.

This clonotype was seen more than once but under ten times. This chain's CDR3 is CASGPEGAAEQFF. The CDR3 DNA follows: TGTGCCAGCGGGCCCGAGGGGGCCGCTGAGCAGTTCTTC. The chain is built from TRBV6-6 and TRBJ2-1; 7 bases map to TRBD1. Per the germline V gene, CDR1 is MNHNY and CDR2 is SVGAGI (reference sequence). V lost 8 bases, J lost 9 bases, and 10 bases stayed unmatched. This CDR3 spans 13 amino acids.

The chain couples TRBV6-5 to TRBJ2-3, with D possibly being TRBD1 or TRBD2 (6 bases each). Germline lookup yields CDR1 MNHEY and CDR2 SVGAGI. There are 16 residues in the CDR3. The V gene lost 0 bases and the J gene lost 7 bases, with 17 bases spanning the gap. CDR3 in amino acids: CASSYSRGAGVNTQYF. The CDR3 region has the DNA TGTGCCAGCAGTTACTCGAGGGGGGCAGGGGTAAATACGCAGTATTTT.

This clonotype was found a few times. CDR3 sequence reads: CSAQRDNVGTEAFF. The CDR3 DNA is TGCAGTGCTCAACGGGACAACGTAGGCACTGAAGCTTTCTTT. The rearrangement uses TRBV20-1 and TRBJ1-1; D perhaps matches TRBD1 (6 bases). V was clipped by 5 bases and J by 4 bases, with 17 bases between them. The CDR3 is made up of 14 amino acids. Germline CDR1 and CDR2: DFQATT and SNEGSKA (reference sequence).

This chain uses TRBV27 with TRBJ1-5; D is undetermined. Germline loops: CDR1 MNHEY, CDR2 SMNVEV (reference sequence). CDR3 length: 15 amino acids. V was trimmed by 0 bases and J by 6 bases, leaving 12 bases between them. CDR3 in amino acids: CASSLSPTGSQPQHF. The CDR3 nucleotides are TGTGCCAGCAGTTTATCCCCAACCGGGAGTCAGCCCCAGCATTTT.

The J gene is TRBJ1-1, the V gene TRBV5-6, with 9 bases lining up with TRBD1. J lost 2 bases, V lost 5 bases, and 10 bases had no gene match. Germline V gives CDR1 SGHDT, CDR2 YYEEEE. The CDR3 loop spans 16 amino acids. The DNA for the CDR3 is TGTGCCAGCAGTCACGGACAGGGGATAGGAAACACTGAAGCTTTCTTT. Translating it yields CASSHGQGIGNTEAFF.

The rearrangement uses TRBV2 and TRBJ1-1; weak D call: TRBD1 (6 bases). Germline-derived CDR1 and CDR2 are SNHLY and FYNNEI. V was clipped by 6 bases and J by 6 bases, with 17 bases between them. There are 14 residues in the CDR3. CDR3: CASREGRTVAEAFF. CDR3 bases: TGTGCCAGCAGAGAGGGACGGACAGTCGCTGAAGCTTTCTTT. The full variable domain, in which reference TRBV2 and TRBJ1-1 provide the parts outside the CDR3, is EPEVTQTPSHQVTQMGQEVILRCVPISNHLYFYWYRQILGQKVEFLVSFYNNEISEKSEIFDDQFSVERPDGSNFTLKIRSTKLEDSAMYFCASREGRTVAEAFFGQGTRLTVV.

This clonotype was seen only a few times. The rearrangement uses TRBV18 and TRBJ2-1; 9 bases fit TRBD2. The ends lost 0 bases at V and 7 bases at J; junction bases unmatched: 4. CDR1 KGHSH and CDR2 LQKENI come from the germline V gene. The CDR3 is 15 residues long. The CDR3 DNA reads TGTGCCAGCTCACCACCTGGGACTAGCAGGAATGAGCAGTTCTTC. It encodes CASSPPGTSRNEQFF.

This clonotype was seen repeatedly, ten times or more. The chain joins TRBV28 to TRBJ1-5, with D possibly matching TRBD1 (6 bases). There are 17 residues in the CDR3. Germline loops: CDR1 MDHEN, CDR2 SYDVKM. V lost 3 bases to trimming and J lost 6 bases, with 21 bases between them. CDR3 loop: CASSFFIRPGVPQPQHF. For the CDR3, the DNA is TGTGCCAGCAGTTTTTTTATCCGCCCAGGGGTCCCTCAGCCCCAGCATTTT.

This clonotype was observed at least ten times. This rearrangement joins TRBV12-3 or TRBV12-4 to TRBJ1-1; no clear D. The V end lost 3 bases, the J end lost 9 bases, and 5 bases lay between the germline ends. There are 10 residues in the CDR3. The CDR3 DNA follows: TGTGCCAGCAGTTTTGATCAAGCTTTCTTT. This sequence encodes CASSFDQAFF.

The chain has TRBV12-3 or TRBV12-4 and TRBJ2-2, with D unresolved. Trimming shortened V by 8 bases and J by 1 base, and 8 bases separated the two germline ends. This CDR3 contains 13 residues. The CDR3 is CASLGMNTGELFF. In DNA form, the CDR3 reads TGTGCCAGCCTTGGAATGAACACCGGGGAGCTGTTTTTT.

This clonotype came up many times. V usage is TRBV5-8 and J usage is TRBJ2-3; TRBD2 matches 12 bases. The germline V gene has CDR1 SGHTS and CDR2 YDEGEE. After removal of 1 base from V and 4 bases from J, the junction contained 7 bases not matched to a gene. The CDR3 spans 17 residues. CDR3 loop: CASSLRLAGEGADTQYF. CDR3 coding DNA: TGTGCCAGCAGCTTGAGACTAGCGGGAGAGGGCGCAGATACGCAGTATTTT.

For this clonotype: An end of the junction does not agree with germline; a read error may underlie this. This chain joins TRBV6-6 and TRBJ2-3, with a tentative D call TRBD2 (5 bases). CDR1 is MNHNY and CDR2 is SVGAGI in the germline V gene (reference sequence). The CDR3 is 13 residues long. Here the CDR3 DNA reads TGTGCCTGCCTTAGGGAGAGCACAGATGCGCAGTATTTT. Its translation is CACLRESTDAQYF.

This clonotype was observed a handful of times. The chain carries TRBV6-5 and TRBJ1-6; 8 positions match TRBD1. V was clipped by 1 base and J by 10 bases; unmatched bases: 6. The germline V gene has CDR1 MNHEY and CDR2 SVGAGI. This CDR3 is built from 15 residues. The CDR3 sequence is CASSYLYTGGSPLHF. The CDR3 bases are TGTGCCAGCAGTTACTTGTACACAGGGGGGTCACCCCTCCACTTT.

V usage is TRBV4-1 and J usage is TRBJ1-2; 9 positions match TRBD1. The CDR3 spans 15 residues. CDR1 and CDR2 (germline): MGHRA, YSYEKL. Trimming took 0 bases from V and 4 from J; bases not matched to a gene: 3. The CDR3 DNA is TGCGCCAGCAGCCAAGAAAGGACAGGGGTCTATGGCTACACCTTC. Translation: CASSQERTGVYGYTF.

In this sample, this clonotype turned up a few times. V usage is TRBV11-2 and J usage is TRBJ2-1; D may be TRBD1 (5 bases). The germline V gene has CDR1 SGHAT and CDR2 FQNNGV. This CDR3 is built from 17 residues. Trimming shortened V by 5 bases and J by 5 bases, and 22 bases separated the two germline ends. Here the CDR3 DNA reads TGTGCCAGCAGCCTTGTTAAGGACAATCCACGGAACAATGAGCAGTTCTTC. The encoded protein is CASSLVKDNPRNNEQFF.

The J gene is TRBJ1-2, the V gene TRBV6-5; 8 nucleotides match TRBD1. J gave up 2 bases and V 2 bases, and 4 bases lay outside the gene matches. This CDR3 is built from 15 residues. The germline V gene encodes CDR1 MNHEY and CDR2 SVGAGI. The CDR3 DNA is TGTGCCAGCAGTTACGGACAGGGTGGGAACTATGGCTACACCTTC. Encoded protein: CASSYGQGGNYGYTF.

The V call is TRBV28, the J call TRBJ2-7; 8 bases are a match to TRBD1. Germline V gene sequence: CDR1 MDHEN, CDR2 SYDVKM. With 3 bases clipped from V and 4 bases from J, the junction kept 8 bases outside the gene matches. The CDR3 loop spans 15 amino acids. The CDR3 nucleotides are TGTGCCAGCAGTTTCCCGAATACAGGGGGGTACGAGCAGTACTTC. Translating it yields CASSFPNTGGYEQYF.

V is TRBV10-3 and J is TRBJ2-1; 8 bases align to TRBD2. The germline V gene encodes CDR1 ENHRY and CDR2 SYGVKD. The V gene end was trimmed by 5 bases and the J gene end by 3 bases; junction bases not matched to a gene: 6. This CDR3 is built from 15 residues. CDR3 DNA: TGTGCCATCAGTACGGGACTAGGGAACTACAATGAGCAGTTCTTC. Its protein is CAISTGLGNYNEQFF.

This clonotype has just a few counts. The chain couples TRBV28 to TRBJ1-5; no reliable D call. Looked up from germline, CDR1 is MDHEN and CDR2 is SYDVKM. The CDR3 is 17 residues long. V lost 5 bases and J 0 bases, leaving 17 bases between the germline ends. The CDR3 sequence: CASSLKVGSYSNQPQHF. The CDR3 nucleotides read TGTGCCAGCAGTCTCAAAGTGGGATCTTATAGCAATCAGCCCCAGCATTTT.

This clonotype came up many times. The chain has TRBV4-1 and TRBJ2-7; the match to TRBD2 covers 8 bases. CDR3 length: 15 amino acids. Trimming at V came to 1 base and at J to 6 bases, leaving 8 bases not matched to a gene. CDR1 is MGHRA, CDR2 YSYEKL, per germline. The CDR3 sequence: CASSQGSGGGSEQYF. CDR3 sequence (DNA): TGCGCCAGCAGCCAAGGTTCTGGCGGGGGGAGCGAGCAGTACTTC.

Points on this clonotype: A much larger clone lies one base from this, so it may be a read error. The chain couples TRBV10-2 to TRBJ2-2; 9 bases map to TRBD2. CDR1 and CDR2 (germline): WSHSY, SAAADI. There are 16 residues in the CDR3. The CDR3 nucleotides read TGCGCCCGCAGTAACGAAGCGGGGGGGAACACCGGGGAGCTGTTTTTT. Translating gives CARSNEAGGNTGELFF.

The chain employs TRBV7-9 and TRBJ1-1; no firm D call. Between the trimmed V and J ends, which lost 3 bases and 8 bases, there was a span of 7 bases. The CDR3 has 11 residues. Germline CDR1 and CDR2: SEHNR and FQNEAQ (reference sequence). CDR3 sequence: CASSFAAEAFF. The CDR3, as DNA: TGTGCCAGCAGCTTTGCAGCCGAAGCTTTCTTT.

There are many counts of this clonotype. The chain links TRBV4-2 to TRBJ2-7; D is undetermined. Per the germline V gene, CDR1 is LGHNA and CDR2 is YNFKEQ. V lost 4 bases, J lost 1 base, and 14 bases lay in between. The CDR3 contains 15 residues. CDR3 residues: CASSRTRISSYEQYF. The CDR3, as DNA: TGTGCCAGCAGCCGGACCCGAATCAGTTCCTACGAGCAGTACTTC.

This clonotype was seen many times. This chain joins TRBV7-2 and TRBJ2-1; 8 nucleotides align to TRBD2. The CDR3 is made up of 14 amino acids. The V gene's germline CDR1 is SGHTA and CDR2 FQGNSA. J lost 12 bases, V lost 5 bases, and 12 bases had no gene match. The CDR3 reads CASSPSTAGGPQFF. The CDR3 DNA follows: TGTGCCAGCAGCCCTAGTACGGCGGGGGGACCGCAGTTCTTC.